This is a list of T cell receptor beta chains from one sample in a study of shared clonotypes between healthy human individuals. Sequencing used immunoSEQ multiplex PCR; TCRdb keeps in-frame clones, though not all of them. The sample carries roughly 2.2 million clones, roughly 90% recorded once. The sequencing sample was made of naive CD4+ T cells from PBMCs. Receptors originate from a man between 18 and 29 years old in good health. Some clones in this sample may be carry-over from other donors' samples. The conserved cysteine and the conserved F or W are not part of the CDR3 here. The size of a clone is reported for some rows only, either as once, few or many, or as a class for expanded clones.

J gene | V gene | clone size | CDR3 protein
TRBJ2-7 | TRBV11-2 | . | ASSLDLGGGSSYEQY
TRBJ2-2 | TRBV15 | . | ATSRPSGRAGELF
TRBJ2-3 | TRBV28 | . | ASSFFDTQY
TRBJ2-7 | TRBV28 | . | ASSPAVSRGATYEQY
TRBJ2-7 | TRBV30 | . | AFSDVGALAEQY
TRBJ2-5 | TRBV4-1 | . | ASSPSGRARRETQY
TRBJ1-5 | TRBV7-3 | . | ASSSPGGSSNQPQH
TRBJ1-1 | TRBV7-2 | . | ASSSYGQGEAF
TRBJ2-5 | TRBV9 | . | ASSVSGGLAGRETQY
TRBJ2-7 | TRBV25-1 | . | ASSVSGWAYEQY
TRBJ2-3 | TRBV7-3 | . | ASSLNPSGGVADTQY
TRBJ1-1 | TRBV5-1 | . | ASSGGTEMLEAF
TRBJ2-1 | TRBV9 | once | ASSVDSAISYNEQF
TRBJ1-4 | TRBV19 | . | ASSITDGEKLF
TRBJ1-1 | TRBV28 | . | ASSLKNPGSTEAF
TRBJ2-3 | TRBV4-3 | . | ASSHLTEAGEKFRLDTQY
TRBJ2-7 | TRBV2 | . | ASARRQGARGEQY
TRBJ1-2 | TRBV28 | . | ASSLSGYPGRTNYGYT
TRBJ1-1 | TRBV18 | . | ASSPARDTEAF
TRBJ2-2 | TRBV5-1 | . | ASSPGTSGTSGWLF
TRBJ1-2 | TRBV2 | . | ASSDLTGGVAGYT
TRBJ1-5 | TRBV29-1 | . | SVGQINQPQH
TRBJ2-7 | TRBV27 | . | ASKNTGLSSYEQY
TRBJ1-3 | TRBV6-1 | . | ASSEVGVVRNTIY
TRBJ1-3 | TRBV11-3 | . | ASSLVRVLWGETLGDTIY
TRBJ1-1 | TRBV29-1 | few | SVVDRETEAF
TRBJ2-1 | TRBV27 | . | ASSLSTGRNWDEQF
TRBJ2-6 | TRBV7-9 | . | ASSLPGSGANVLT
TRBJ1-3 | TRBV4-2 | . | ASSQAGTGAPGNTIY
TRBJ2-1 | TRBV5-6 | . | ASTRGRDSYNEQF
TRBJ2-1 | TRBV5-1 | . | ASSRAIANEQF
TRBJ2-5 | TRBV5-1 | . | ASSPGLTSPETQY
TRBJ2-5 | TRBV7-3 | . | ASSDRVGETQY
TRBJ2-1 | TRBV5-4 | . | ASSLELLAGGFYNEQF
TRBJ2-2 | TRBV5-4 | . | ASSLGQSTGELF
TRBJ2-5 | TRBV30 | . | AWSAPETQY
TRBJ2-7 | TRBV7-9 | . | ASSLVGDYRIGEQY